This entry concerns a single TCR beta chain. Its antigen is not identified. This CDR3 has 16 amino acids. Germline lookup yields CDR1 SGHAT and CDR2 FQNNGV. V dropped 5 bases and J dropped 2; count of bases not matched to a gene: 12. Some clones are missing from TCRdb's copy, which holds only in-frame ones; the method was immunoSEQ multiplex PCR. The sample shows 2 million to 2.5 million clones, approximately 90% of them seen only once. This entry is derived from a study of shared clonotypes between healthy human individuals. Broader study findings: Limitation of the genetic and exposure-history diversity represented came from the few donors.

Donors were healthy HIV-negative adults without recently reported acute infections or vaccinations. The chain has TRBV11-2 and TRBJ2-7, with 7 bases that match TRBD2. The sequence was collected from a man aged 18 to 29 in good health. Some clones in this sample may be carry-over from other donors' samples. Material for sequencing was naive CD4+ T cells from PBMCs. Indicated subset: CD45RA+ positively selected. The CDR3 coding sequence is TGTGCCAGCAGCCCCCGAGGGAGCGGGGCTCCCTACGAGCAGTACTTC. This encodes CASSPRGSGAPYEQYF.